The 24 T cell receptor beta chains in this list originate from one sample, sequenced in a study of shared clonotypes between healthy human individuals. Generated by immunoSEQ multiplex PCR, the TCRdb table keeps only in-frame clones and is missing some. The data contain 800,000 to 950,000 clones, 90% to 98% of them singletons. Naive CD8 cells were CD45RO-negative, positively selected for CCR7, excluding terminally differentiated effector memory CD45RA+ cells. Sequenced input: naive CD8+ T cells sorted from blood. All receptors come from a man between 25 and 39 years old in good health.

V and J are TRBV4-1 and TRBJ2-1; D unresolved. The CDR3 is 15 amino acids. Trimming cost V 1 base and J 5 bases, with 12 bases left between them. The germline V gene has CDR1 MGHRA and CDR2 YSYEKL. The CDR3 DNA reads as TGCGCCAGCAGCCAAGTCGAATCTAGACACAATGAGCAGTTCTTC. It specifies CASSQVESRHNEQFF.

About this clone: One end of the junction does not line up with germline, which may come from a read error. The V and J genes are TRBV7-7 and TRBJ2-3; D gene ambiguous. The length of the CDR3 is 13 residues. Per the germline V gene, CDR1 is SSHAT and CDR2 is FNYEAQ (reference sequence). The CDR3 reads CASSSHLGDTQYF. CDR3 DNA sequence: TGTGCTAGCAGCTCACATCTAGGAGATACGCAGTATTTT.

The chain is built from TRBV27 and TRBJ2-3, with unresolved D. Per the germline V gene, CDR1 is MNHEY and CDR2 is SMNVEV (reference sequence). This CDR3 spans 12 amino acids. The V and J ends lost 6 bases and 7 bases respectively, with 11 bases between them. This chain's CDR3 is CASRSPLNTQYF. CDR3 in DNA: TGTGCCAGCAGATCCCCTTTGAATACGCAGTATTTT.

This clone was picked up a small number of times. This rearrangement joins TRBV5-1 to TRBJ2-7, with D perhaps matching TRBD2 (6 bases). The germline V gene has CDR1 SGHRS and CDR2 YFSETQ. The V and J ends lost 4 bases and 0 bases respectively, with 20 bases between them. The CDR3 consists of 17 residues. The CDR3 nucleotides read TGCGCCAGCAGCCAGGGCCGGGGACTTCAGAGCTCCTACGAGCAGTACTTC. Its translation is CASSQGRGLQSSYEQYF.

The V and J genes are TRBV4-1 and TRBJ2-7; TRBD1 or TRBD2 may be the D gene (7 bases each). Germline V gene data show CDR1 as MGHRA and CDR2 as YSYEKL. The V end was cut by 1 base, the J end by 1 base, with 11 bases between. The CDR3 contains 15 residues. CDR3: CASSQGGGQSYEQYF. CDR3 bases: TGCGCCAGCAGCCAAGGGGGGGGACAGTCCTACGAGCAGTACTTC.

This chain links TRBV18 with TRBJ1-3; no clear D gene. Trimming took 9 bases from V and 4 from J, leaving 4 bases between them. This CDR3 spans 10 amino acids. Germline V gives CDR1 KGHSH, CDR2 LQKENI. CDR3 sequence reads: CASQGNTIYF. The CDR3 DNA follows: TGTGCCAGTCAAGGAAACACCATATATTTT.

This chain uses TRBV7-9 with TRBJ2-7, with D perhaps matching TRBD1 or TRBD2 (5 bases each). V gave up 5 bases and J gave up 3 bases, with 14 bases separating them. The CDR3 is made up of 14 amino acids. From germline, CDR1 is SEHNR and CDR2 FQNEAQ (reference sequence). In DNA, the CDR3 is TGTGCCAGCAGCCTCCGGGACGGCCTCTACGAGCAGTACTTC. Translated, it gives CASSLRDGLYEQYF.

This chain links TRBV7-3 with TRBJ2-1; TRBD1 agrees at 8 bases. Germline values: CDR1 SGHTA, CDR2 FQGTGA. The V and J ends lost 5 bases and 4 bases, in that order; junction bases with no gene match: 7. The CDR3 totals 15 residues. The chain's CDR3 is CASSVSGQGYNEQFF. The CDR3 DNA sequence: TGTGCCAGCAGCGTCTCCGGACAGGGTTACAATGAGCAGTTCTTC.

This rearrangement joins TRBV29-1 to TRBJ1-5; D is unclear. Trimming removed 0 bases from V and 7 bases from J, with 10 bases in between. The CDR3 covers 13 residues. CDR1 is SQVTM and CDR2 is ANQGSEA in the germline V gene. This CDR3 reads CSVEEGVGQPQHF. The DNA of the CDR3 is TGCAGCGTTGAAGAAGGAGTGGGACAGCCCCAGCATTTT.

This chain links TRBV7-2 with TRBJ2-5; TRBD1 matches at 9 bases. There are 16 residues in the CDR3. The germline V gene encodes CDR1 SGHTA and CDR2 FQGNSA. Germline trimming cut 2 bases from V and 2 bases from J; bases unmatched to any gene: 6. The CDR3: CASSLTGGYSQETQYF. In DNA, the CDR3 is TGTGCCAGCAGCTTAACAGGGGGCTATAGTCAAGAGACCCAGTACTTC.

V usage is TRBV28 and J usage is TRBJ1-1; D gene ambiguous. CDR3 length equals 15 residues. Trimming removed 3 bases from V and 4 bases from J, with 15 bases in between. Germline lookup yields CDR1 MDHEN and CDR2 SYDVKM. The CDR3 is CASSFEMGWGTEAFF. CDR3 DNA: TGTGCCAGCAGTTTTGAAATGGGGTGGGGCACTGAAGCTTTCTTT.

The chain couples TRBV5-1 to TRBJ2-7; TRBD2 aligns across 7 bases. The J segment lost 6 bases and the V segment lost 1 base, leaving 7 bases of the junction unmatched. This CDR3 comprises 14 residues. Germline V lookup: CDR1 SGHRS, CDR2 YFSETQ. As DNA, the CDR3 is TGCGCCAGCAGCTTGAGCGGGACTTTCGTCGAGCAGTACTTC. Translating it yields CASSLSGTFVEQYF.

The CDR3 DNA is TGTGCCATCAGTGTCTCCGGGAGTGGGAGCAATCAGCCCCAGCATTTT. Translation gives CAISVSGSGSNQPQHF. V usage is TRBV10-3 and J usage is TRBJ1-5; D gene uncertain. CDR1 and CDR2 from the germline V gene are ENHRY and SYGVKD. Trimming shortened V by 4 bases and J by 1 base, and 14 bases separated the two germline ends. There are 16 residues in the CDR3.

This clone was seen once. The chain has TRBV13 and TRBJ1-1; D call uncertain. V dropped 2 bases and J dropped 6 bases, with 19 bases sitting between them. There are 16 residues in the CDR3. The V gene's germline CDR1 is PRHDT and CDR2 FYEKMQ (reference sequence). The CDR3 sequence is CASSLMRPGGYSEAFF. The CDR3 nucleotides read TGTGCCAGCAGCTTAATGAGGCCGGGTGGTTACTCTGAAGCTTTCTTT.

Written as DNA, the CDR3 is TGTGCCAGCAGACCCCCCGGAGGGAACTATGGCTACACCTTC. It specifies CASRPPGGNYGYTF. This rearrangement joins TRBV7-9 to TRBJ1-2; no clear D gene. The CDR3 totals 14 residues. Trimming took 6 bases from V and 2 from J, leaving 13 bases between them. Germline CDR1 SEHNR, CDR2 FQNEAQ (reference sequence). Combining the CDR3 with reference TRBV7-9 and TRBJ1-2 gives the whole variable domain DTGVSQNPRHKITKRGQNVTFRCDPISEHNRLYWYRQTLGQGPEFLTYFQNEAQLEKSRLLSDRFSAERPKGSFSTLEIQRTEQGDSAMYLCASRPPGGNYGYTFGSGTRLTVV.

This CDR3 reads CASSLEPGVRQNTEAFF. Here the CDR3 DNA reads TGTGCCAGCAGCTTAGAGCCAGGGGTTCGACAGAACACTGAAGCTTTCTTT. This sequence joins TRBV7-6 and TRBJ1-1, with a weak D call TRBD1 (6 bases). The CDR3 extends over 17 amino acids. Trimming shortened V by 1 base and J by 1 base, and 16 bases separated the two germline ends. Germline assignment: CDR1 SGHVS and CDR2 FNYEAQ.

This chain joins TRBV29-1 and TRBJ2-1, with D perhaps being TRBD1 or TRBD2 (6 bases each). The CDR3 has 16 residues. Germline loops: CDR1 SQVTM, CDR2 ANQGSEA. Trimming took off 3 bases at V and 0 bases at J, with 15 bases between the two ends. The CDR3, as DNA: TGCAGCGTTGACGGACAGTCGGGGGCCTCCTACAATGAGCAGTTCTTC. Translating it yields CSVDGQSGASYNEQFF.

This chain uses TRBV5-5 with TRBJ2-2; 9 bases are shared with TRBD2. Germline CDR1 and CDR2: SGHKS and YYEKEE (reference sequence). The length of the CDR3 is 19 residues. V shed 0 bases, J shed 5 bases, and the junction held 14 bases outside the gene matches. CDR3 in amino acids: CASSLGWMAGGPGTGELFF. The DNA of the CDR3 is TGTGCCAGCAGCTTGGGATGGATGGCGGGAGGGCCCGGAACCGGGGAGCTGTTTTTT.

The J gene is TRBJ2-7, the V gene TRBV23-1; D uncertain. TRBV23-1 is classed as an ORF, of uncertain function. The CDR3 runs to 13 residues. V dropped 1 base and J dropped 0 bases, with 4 bases sitting between them. CDR3 region: CASSQFISYEQYF. CDR3 nucleotides: TGCGCCAGCAGTCAATTCATCTCCTACGAGCAGTACTTC.

The chain joins TRBV19 to TRBJ2-6; D possibly uses TRBD1 or TRBD2 (5 bases each). The germline gives CDR1 LNHDA, CDR2 SQIVND (reference sequence). Trimming took 3 bases from V and 7 from J, leaving 16 bases between them. This CDR3 region has 16 residues. The CDR3 coding sequence is TGTGCCAGTAGTATCGGGGCAGGGTTTGTTGCCAACGTCCTGACTTTC. Protein sequence: CASSIGAGFVANVLTF.

The chain employs TRBV11-2 and TRBJ1-4; tentatively, D is TRBD1 (6 bases). This CDR3 has 15 residues. Trimming cost V 5 bases and J 5 bases, with 15 bases left between them. Germline V gene lookup returns CDR1 SGHAT and CDR2 FQNNGV. Here the CDR3 reads CASSPTGGRNEKLFF. CDR3 DNA sequence: TGTGCCAGCAGCCCCACCGGGGGGCGAAATGAAAAACTGTTTTTT.

This chain links TRBV29-1 with TRBJ2-1; TRBD1 matches at 8 bases. The junction had 0 bases not matched to a gene; V was cut back by 1 base and J by 10 bases. The CDR3 runs to 11 residues. CDR1 is SQVTM, CDR2 ANQGSEA, per germline. Here the CDR3 reads CSVEGTGEQFF. The CDR3 nucleotides read TGCAGCGTTGAAGGGACAGGGGAGCAGTTCTTC.

The chain couples TRBV7-9 to TRBJ2-4; 7 nucleotides match TRBD1. The CDR3 runs to 14 residues. Looked up from germline, CDR1 is SEHNR and CDR2 is FQNEAQ (reference sequence). Trimming removed 5 bases from V and 4 bases from J; junction bases left unmatched: 5. CDR3 sequence: CASSGQTGKNIQYF. The CDR3 coding sequence is TGTGCCAGCAGCGGACAGACAGGGAAAAACATTCAGTACTTC.

The chain links TRBV7-2 to TRBJ2-3; D is unresolved. The CDR3 has 15 residues. V lost 1 base and J 3 bases, leaving 11 bases between the germline ends. Looked up from germline, CDR1 is SGHTA and CDR2 is FQGNSA. The CDR3 bases are TGTGCCAGCAGCTTAGATAGCTTAGGGACAGATACGCAGTATTTT. Amino acid sequence: CASSLDSLGTDTQYF.